Listed here are 18 T cell receptor beta chains from one sample, sequenced in a study of lymphopenia after photon versus proton radiotherapy. Profiling relied on immunoSEQ multiplex PCR, and the TCRdb table lists in-frame clones only, not all of them. The sample yields approximately 170,000 clones, about 88% seen once. The starting material was peripheral blood, obtained from a patient treated with photon-based radiotherapy. The receptors shown here come from a man aged 50-59 years with gastric cancer.

The chain uses TRBV2 and TRBJ2-1; 12 nucleotides match TRBD2. This CDR3 is built from 14 residues. Per germline, CDR1 SNHLY and CDR2 FYNNEI. V trimming: 6 bases; J trimming: 7 bases; junction bases outside the gene matches: 4. The chain's CDR3 is CASSQGLAGNEQFF. DNA of the CDR3: TGTGCCAGCAGCCAAGGACTAGCGGGGAATGAGCAGTTCTTC.

V usage is TRBV5-1 and J usage is TRBJ2-7; unclear D gene. V dropped 0 bases and J dropped 1 base, with 11 bases sitting between them. This CDR3 region has 15 residues. CDR1 and CDR2 (germline): SGHRS, YFSETQ. Written as DNA, the CDR3 is TGCGCCAGCAGCTTGGTTTTCAGTACTTCCTACGAGCAGTACTTC. Residues: CASSLVFSTSYEQYF.

The rearrangement uses TRBV6-1 and TRBJ1-3; 8 bases agree with TRBD1. This CDR3 has 17 residues. Germline values: CDR1 MNHNS, CDR2 SASEGT. V dropped 4 bases and J dropped 3; count of bases not matched to a gene: 11. DNA for the CDR3: TGTGCCAGCAGTGCGACCCCGACAGGGGCCGGTGGAAACACCATATATTTT. Its protein is CASSATPTGAGGNTIYF.

This chain uses TRBV6-1 with TRBJ2-7, with a weak D call TRBD1 (6 bases). Between the trimmed V and J ends, which lost 3 bases and 0 bases, there was a span of 12 bases. The germline gives CDR1 MNHNS, CDR2 SASEGT. The CDR3 length is 15 residues. Written as DNA, the CDR3 is TGTGCCAGCAGTGACATACAGGGACCCTCCTACGAGCAGTACTTC. Protein product: CASSDIQGPSYEQYF.

V gene TRBV6-5 combines with J gene TRBJ1-2; 8 positions agree with TRBD1. This CDR3 comprises 13 residues. Germline CDR1 and CDR2: MNHEY and SVGAGI. With 2 bases clipped from V and 7 bases from J, the junction kept 3 bases outside the gene matches. As DNA, the CDR3 is TGTGCCAGCAGTTACGTCGACAGGGGTGGCTACACCTTC. It is translated as CASSYVDRGGYTF.

The chain recombines TRBV6-5 with TRBJ2-5, with 11 positions matching TRBD2. Per the germline V gene, CDR1 is MNHEY and CDR2 is SVGAGI. There are 13 residues in the CDR3. Trimming at V came to 4 bases and at J to 6 bases, leaving 1 base not matched to a gene. The CDR3 sequence: CASSWTSGQTQYF. The CDR3 coding sequence is TGTGCCAGCAGTTGGACTAGCGGGCAGACCCAGTACTTC.

This chain joins TRBV6-1 and TRBJ1-1, with D maybe TRBD1 (6 bases). The CDR3 runs to 15 residues. CDR1 and CDR2 from the germline V gene are MNHNS and SASEGT. Trimming removed 4 bases at V and 9 bases at J, with 21 bases between. The CDR3: CASSGGAWGEGKAFF. DNA for the CDR3: TGTGCCAGCAGTGGGGGGGCTTGGGGCGAAGGGAAAGCTTTCTTT.

The chain carries TRBV19 and TRBJ2-6, with 10 bases identical to TRBD1. The CDR3 contains 19 residues. With V trimmed by 3 bases and J by 4 bases, 12 bases remained unmatched. The germline gives CDR1 LNHDA, CDR2 SQIVND (reference sequence). CDR3 amino acids: CASSMGDRGHSGGANVLTF. The CDR3 DNA reads as TGTGCCAGTAGTATGGGGGACAGGGGTCACTCAGGCGGGGCCAACGTCCTGACTTTC. Full variable domain (remainder filled in from reference TRBV19 and TRBJ2-6): DGGITQSPKYLFRKEGQNVTLSCEQNLNHDAMYWYRQDPGQGLRLIYYSQIVNDFQKGDIAEGYSVSREKKESFPLTVTSAQKNPTAFYLCASSMGDRGHSGGANVLTFGAGSRLTVL.

This clone was observed once. The chain links TRBV5-6 to TRBJ2-1, with 8 bases identical to TRBD1. This CDR3 has 15 amino acids. Germline V gene lookup returns CDR1 SGHDT and CDR2 YYEEEE. With 4 bases clipped from V and 0 bases from J, the junction kept 3 bases outside the gene matches. Here the CDR3 DNA reads TGTGCCAGCAGCCAGGGGGCTGGCTCCTACAATGAGCAGTTCTTC. It specifies CASSQGAGSYNEQFF.

The genes are TRBV4-1 and TRBJ1-1; TRBD1 matches at 9 bases. The V segment lost 4 bases and the J segment 4 bases; nucleotides outside the gene matches: 4. There are 14 residues in the CDR3. CDR1 and CDR2 (germline): MGHRA, YSYEKL. CDR3 DNA: TGCGCCAGCAGCCGCGGACAGGGGAGCACTGAAGCTTTCTTT. This codes for CASSRGQGSTEAFF.

This chain links TRBV19 with TRBJ2-7, with 8 bases fitting TRBD1. The CDR3 is made up of 15 amino acids. From germline, CDR1 is LNHDA and CDR2 SQIVND (reference sequence). The junction had 5 bases not matched to a gene; V was cut back by 3 bases and J by 1 base. The CDR3 region has the DNA TGTGCCAGTAGTATGACAGGGGCAGGTTCCTACGAGCAGTACTTC. Amino acid sequence: CASSMTGAGSYEQYF.

This clone has only a few counts. This chain connects TRBV2 to TRBJ1-5; D possibly corresponds to TRBD1 (6 bases). CDR1 and CDR2 (germline): SNHLY, FYNNEI. Trimming took 3 bases from V and 5 from J, leaving 14 bases between them. The CDR3 totals 15 residues. CDR3 amino acids: CASSDGGAFDQPQHF. CDR3 DNA: TGTGCCAGCAGTGATGGGGGGGCATTCGATCAGCCCCAGCATTTT. The full variable domain, rest sourced from reference TRBV2 and TRBJ1-5, is EPEVTQTPSHQVTQMGQEVILRCVPISNHLYFYWYRQILGQKVEFLVSFYNNEISEKSEIFDDQFSVERPDGSNFTLKIRSTKLEDSAMYFCASSDGGAFDQPQHFGDGTRLSIL.

V usage is TRBV11-2 and J usage is TRBJ2-7; D might be TRBD2 (6 bases). The CDR3 covers 14 residues. The germline CDR1 and CDR2 sequences are SGHAT and FQNNGV. V was cut by 8 bases and J by 4 bases, with 18 bases left in between. CDR3 residues: CASGQWAGRYEQYF. DNA of the CDR3: TGTGCCAGCGGGCAGTGGGCGGGGAGGTACGAGCAGTACTTC. The complete variable domain, with remaining parts taken from reference TRBV11-2 and TRBJ2-7, reads EAGVAQSPRYKIIEKRQSVAFWCNPISGHATLYWYQQILGQGPKLLIQFQNNGVVDDSQLPKDRFSAERLKGVDSTLKIQPAKLEDSAVYLCASGQWAGRYEQYFGPGTRLTVT.

CDR3 DNA: TGTGCTAGTGGTTCTTGGGGGACTAGCGCCCCTCCGAACACCGGGGAGCTGTTTTTT. Amino acids: CASGSWGTSAPPNTGELFF. The chain recombines TRBV12-5 with TRBJ2-2, with 10 bases lining up with TRBD2. Per the germline V gene, CDR1 is LGHNT and CDR2 is FRNRAP. CDR3 length: 19 residues. Trimming removed 4 bases from V and 0 bases from J; junction bases left unmatched: 11.

The V gene is TRBV30, the J gene TRBJ1-5; no reliable D call. The CDR3 sequence is 15 residues long. Trimming left V 1 base short and J 1 base short, with 11 bases between. From germline, CDR1 is GTSNPN and CDR2 SVGIG (reference sequence). CDR3 region: CAWSDRAVSNQPQHF. The CDR3 region has the DNA TGTGCCTGGAGTGACCGGGCCGTCAGCAATCAGCCCCAGCATTTT.

This chain uses TRBV18 with TRBJ2-7, with 7 bases lining up with TRBD1. The germline gives CDR1 KGHSH, CDR2 LQKENI. The CDR3 runs 15 residues. The J segment lost 3 bases and the V segment lost 3 bases, leaving 8 bases of the junction unmatched. In DNA, the CDR3 is TGTGCCAGCTCACCTCAGGGGGATGGGATCTACGAGCAGTACTTC. Translating gives CASSPQGDGIYEQYF. Full variable domain (missing parts from reference TRBV18 and TRBJ2-7): NAGVMQNPRHLVRRRGQEARLRCSPMKGHSHVYWYRQLPEEGLKFMVYLQKENIIDESGMPKERFSAEFPKEGPSILRIQQVVRGDSAAYFCASSPQGDGIYEQYFGPGTRLTVT.

V is TRBV19 and J is TRBJ2-1; D might be TRBD1 (6 bases). Trimming stripped 6 bases from V and 3 bases from J, with 6 bases between. Germline CDR1 and CDR2: LNHDA and SQIVND (reference sequence). The CDR3 totals 12 residues. This CDR3 reads CASSRGYNEQFF. The CDR3, as DNA: TGTGCCAGTAGCAGGGGCTACAATGAGCAGTTCTTC.

This chain links TRBV5-1 with TRBJ2-2; 10 bases align to TRBD1. From germline, CDR1 is SGHRS and CDR2 YFSETQ. With V trimmed by 5 bases and J by 6 bases, 7 bases remained unmatched. This CDR3 has 15 residues. The CDR3 coding sequence is TGCGCCAGCAGTCCGGGACAGGGGAGTTCCGGGGAGCTGTTTTTT. This gives the protein CASSPGQGSSGELFF.